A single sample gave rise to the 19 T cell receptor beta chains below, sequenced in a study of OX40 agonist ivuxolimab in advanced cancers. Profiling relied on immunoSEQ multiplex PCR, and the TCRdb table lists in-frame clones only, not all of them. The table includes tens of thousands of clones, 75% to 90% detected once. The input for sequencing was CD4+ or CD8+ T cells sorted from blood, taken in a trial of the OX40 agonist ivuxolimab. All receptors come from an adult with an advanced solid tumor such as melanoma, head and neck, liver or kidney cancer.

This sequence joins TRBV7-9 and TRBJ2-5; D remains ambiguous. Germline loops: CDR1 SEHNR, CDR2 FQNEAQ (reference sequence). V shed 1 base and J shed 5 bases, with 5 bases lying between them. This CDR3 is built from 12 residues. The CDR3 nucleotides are TGTGCCAGCAGCTTAGTTCATGAGACCCAGTACTTC. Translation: CASSLVHETQYF.

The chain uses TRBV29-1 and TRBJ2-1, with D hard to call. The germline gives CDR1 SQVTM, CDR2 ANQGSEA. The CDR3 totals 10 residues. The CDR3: CSYYYNEQFF. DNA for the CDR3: TGCAGTTATTACTACAATGAGCAGTTCTTC.

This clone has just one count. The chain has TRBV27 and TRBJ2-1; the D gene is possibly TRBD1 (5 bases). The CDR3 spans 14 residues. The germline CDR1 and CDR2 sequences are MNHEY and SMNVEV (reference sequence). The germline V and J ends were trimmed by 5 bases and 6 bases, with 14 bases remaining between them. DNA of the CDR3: TGTGCCAGCAGTATACACGCAGGGCGCAATGAGCAGTTCTTC. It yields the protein CASSIHAGRNEQFF.

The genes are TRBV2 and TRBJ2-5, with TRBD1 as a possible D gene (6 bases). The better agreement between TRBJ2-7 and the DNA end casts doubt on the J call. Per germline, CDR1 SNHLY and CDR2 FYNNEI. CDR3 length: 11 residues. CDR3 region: CATHRAYEQYF. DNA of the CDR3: TGTGCCACCCACAGGGCCTACGAGCAGTACTTC.

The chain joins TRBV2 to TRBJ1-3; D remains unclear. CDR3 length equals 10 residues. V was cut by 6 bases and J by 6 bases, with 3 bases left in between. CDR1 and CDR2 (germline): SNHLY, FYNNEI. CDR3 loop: CASRVNTIYF. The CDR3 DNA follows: TGTGCCAGCAGAGTAAACACCATATATTTT.

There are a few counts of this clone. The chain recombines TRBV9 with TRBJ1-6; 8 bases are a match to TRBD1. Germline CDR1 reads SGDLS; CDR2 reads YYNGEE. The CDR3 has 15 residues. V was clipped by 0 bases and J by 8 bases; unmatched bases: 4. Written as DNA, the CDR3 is TGTGCCAGCAGCGTAGGCGGACAGGGAGATTCACCCCTCCACTTT. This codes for CASSVGGQGDSPLHF.

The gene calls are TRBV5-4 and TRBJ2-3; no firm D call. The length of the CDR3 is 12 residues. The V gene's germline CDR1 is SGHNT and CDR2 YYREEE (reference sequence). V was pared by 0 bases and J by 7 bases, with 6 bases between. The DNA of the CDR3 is TGTGCCAGCAGCTTGGGAAGTAATACGCAGTATTTT. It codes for CASSLGSNTQYF. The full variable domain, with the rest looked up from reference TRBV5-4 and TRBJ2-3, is ETGVTQSPTHLIKTRGQQVTLRCSSQSGHNTVSWYQQALGQGPQFIFQYYREEENGRGNFPPRFSGLQFPNYSSELNVNALELDDSALYLCASSLGSNTQYFGPGTRLTVL.

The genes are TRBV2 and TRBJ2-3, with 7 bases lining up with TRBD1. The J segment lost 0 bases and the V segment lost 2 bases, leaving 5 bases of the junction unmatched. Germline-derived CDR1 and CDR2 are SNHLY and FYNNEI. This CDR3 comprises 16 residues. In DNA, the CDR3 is TGTGCCAGCAGTGAATTAGTGACAGGGAGCACAGATACGCAGTATTTT. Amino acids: CASSELVTGSTDTQYF.

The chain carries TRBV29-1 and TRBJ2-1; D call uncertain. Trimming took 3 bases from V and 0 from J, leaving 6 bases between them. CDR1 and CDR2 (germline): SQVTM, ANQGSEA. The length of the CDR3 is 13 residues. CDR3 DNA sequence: TGCAGCGTTGATCCTCTCTCCTACAATGAGCAGTTCTTC. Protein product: CSVDPLSYNEQFF.

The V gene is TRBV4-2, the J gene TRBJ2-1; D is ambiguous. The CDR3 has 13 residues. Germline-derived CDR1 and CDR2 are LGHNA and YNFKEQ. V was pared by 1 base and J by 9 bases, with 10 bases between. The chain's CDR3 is CASSQVLSAEQFF. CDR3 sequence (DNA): TGTGCCAGCAGCCAAGTTTTGTCTGCTGAGCAGTTCTTC.

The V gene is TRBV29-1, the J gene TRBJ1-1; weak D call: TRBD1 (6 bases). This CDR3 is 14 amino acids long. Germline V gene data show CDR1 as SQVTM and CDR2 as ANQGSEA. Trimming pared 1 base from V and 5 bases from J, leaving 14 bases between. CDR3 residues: CSVEGGWGRTEAFF. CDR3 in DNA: TGCAGCGTTGAAGGAGGATGGGGGCGGACTGAAGCTTTCTTT. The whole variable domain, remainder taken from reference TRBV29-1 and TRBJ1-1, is SAVISQKPSRDICQRGTSLTIQCQVDSQVTMMFWYRQQPGQSLTLIATANQGSEATYESGFVIDKFPISRPNLTFSTLTVSNMSPEDSSIYLCSVEGGWGRTEAFFGQGTRLTVV.

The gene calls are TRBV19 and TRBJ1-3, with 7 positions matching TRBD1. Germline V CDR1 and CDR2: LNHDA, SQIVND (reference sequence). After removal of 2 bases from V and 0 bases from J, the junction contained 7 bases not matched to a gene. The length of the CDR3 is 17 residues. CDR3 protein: CASSIPRDSVSGNTIYF. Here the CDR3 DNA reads TGTGCCAGTAGTATACCCCGGGACAGCGTCTCTGGAAACACCATATATTTT.

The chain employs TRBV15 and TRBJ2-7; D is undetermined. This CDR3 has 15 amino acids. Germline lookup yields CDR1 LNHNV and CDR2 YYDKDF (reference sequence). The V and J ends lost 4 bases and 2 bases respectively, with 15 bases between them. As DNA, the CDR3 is TGTGCCACCAGCACAACAAGGGCCGCGACCTACGAGCAGTACTTC. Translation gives CATSTTRAATYEQYF.

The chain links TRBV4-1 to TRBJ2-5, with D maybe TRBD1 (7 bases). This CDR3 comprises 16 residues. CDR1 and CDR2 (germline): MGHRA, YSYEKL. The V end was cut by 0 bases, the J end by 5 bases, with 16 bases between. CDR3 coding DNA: TGCGCCAGCAGCCAAGAGAGCCAGGGGGGTGTGGAGACCCAGTACTTC. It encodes CASSQESQGGVETQYF.

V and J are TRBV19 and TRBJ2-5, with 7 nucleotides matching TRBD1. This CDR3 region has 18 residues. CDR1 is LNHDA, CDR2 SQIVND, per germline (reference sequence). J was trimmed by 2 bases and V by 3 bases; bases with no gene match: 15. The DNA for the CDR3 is TGTGCCAGTAGTATCTGGACAGGAATCGACCGAAGTCAAGAGACCCAGTACTTC. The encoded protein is CASSIWTGIDRSQETQYF.

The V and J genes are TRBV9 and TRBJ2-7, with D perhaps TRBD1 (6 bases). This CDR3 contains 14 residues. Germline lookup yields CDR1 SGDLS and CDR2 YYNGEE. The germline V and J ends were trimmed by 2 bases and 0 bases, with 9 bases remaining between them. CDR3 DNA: TGTGCCAGCAGCGTCTTGGACAGCTCCTACGAGCAGTACTTC. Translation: CASSVLDSSYEQYF.

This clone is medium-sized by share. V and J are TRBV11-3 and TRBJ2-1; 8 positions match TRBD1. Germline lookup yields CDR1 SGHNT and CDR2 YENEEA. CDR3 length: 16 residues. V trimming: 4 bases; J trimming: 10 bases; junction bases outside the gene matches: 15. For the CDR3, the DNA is TGTGCCAGCAGCTCCCACTCGGAAGGACAGGGTAAAGAGCAGTTCTTC. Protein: CASSSHSEGQGKEQFF.

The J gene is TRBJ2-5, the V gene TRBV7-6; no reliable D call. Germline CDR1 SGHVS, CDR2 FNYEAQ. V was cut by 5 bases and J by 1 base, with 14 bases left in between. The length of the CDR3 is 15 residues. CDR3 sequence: CASSQARVIQETQYF. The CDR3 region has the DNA TGTGCCAGCAGCCAGGCCCGGGTAATCCAAGAGACCCAGTACTTC.

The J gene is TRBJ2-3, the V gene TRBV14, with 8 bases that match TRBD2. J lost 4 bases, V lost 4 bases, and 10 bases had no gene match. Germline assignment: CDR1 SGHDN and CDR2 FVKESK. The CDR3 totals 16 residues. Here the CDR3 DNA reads TGTGCCAGCAGCCCTTTAGCGGGATTGGTGGCAGATACGCAGTATTTT. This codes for CASSPLAGLVADTQYF.